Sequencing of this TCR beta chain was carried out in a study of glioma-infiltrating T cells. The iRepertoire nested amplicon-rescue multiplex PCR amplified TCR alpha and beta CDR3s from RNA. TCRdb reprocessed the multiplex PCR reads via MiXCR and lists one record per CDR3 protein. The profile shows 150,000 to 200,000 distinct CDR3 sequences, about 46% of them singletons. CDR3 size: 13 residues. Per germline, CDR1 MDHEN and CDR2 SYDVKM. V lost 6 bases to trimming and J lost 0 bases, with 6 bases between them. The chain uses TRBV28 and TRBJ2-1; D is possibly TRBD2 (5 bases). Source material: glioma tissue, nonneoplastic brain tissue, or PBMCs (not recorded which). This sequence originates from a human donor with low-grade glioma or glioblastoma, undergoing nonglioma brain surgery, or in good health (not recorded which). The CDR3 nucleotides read TGTGCCAGCAGAACTAGCTCCTACAATGAGCAGTTCTTC. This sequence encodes CASRTSSYNEQFF.